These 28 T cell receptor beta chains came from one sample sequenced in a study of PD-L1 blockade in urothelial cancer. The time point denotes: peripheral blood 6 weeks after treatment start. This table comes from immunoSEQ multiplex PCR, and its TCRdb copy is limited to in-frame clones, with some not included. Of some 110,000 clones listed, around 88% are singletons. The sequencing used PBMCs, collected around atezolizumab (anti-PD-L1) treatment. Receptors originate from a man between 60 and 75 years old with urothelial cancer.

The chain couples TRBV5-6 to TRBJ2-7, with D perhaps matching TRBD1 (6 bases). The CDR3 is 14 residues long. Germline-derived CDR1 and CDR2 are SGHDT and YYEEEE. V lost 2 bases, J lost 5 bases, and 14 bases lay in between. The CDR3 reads CASSFGQPGDEQYF. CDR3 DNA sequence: TGTGCCAGCAGCTTCGGACAGCCCGGCGACGAGCAGTACTTC.

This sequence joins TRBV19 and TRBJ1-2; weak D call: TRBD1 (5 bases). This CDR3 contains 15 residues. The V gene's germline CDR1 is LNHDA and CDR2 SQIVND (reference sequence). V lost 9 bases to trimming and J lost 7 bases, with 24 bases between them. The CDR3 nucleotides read TGTGCCAGCAGAGGACGGGACTCCCGGGGAGGTGGCTACACCTTC. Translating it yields CASRGRDSRGGGYTF.

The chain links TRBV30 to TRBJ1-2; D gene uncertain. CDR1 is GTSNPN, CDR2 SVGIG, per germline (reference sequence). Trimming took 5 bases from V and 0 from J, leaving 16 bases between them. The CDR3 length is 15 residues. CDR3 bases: TGTGCCTGGGGAACAGATGAATGGGCTAACTATGGCTACACCTTC. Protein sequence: CAWGTDEWANYGYTF.

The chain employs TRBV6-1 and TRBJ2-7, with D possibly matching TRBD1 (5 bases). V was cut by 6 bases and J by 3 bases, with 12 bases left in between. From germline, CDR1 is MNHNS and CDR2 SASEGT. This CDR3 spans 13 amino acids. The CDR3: CASRGQGIYEQYF. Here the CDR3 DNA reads TGTGCCAGCAGGGGGCAGGGAATCTACGAGCAGTACTTC.

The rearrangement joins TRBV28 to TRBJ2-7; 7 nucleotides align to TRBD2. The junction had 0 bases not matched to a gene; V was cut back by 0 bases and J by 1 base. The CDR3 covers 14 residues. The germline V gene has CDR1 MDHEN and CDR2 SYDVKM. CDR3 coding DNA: TGTGCCAGCAGTTTATGGGGGGGGTCCTACGAGCAGTACTTC. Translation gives CASSLWGGSYEQYF.

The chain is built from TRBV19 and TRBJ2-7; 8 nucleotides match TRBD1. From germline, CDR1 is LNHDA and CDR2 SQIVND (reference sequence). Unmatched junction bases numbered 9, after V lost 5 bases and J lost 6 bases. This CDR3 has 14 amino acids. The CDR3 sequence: CASSPGQGAGEQYF. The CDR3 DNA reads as TGTGCCAGTAGTCCCGGGCAGGGGGCTGGCGAGCAGTACTTC.

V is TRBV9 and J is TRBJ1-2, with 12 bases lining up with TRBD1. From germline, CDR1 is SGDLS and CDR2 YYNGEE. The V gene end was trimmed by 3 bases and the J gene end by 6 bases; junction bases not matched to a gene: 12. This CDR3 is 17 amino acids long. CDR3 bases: TGTGCCAGCAGCGGGCCGGGACAGGGGGCTGCAGATGATGGCTACACCTTC. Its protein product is CASSGPGQGAADDGYTF.

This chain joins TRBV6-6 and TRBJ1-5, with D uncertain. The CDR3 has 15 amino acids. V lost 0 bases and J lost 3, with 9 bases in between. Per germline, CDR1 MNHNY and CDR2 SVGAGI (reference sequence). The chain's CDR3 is CASSYSGIFNQPQHF. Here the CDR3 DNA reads TGTGCCAGCAGTTACTCGGGCATTTTCAATCAGCCCCAGCATTTT.

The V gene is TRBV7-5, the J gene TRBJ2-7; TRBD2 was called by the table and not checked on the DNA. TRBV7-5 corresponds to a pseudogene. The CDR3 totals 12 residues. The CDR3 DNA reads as TGTGCCAGAAGCTTAACTAAGTACGAGCAGTACTTC. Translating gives CARSLTKYEQYF.

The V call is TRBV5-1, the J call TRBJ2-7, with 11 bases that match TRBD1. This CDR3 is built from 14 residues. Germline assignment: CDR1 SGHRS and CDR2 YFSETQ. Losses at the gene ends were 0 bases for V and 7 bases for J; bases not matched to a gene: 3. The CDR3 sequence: CASSLGDRGREQYF. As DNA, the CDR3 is TGCGCCAGCAGCTTGGGGGACAGGGGGAGGGAGCAGTACTTC.

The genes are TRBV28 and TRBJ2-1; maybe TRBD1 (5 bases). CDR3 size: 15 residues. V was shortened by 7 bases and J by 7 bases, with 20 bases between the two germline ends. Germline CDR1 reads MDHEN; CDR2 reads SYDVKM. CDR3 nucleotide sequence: TGTGCCAGCACCCCATGGCAGGGAAGGGGAAATGAGCAGTTCTTC. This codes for CASTPWQGRGNEQFF.

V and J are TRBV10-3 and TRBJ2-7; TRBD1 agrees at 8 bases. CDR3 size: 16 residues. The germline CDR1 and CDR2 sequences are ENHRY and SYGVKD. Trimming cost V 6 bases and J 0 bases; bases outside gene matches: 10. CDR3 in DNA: TGTGCCATCAGCATTACCTCGGGACAGGACTCCTACGAGCAGTACTTC. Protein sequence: CAISITSGQDSYEQYF.

The CDR3 region has the DNA TGTGCCACCGCAGTGGCGGGGGGGAAATACAATGAGCAGTTCTTC. Residues: CATAVAGGKYNEQFF. This chain links TRBV7-2 with TRBJ2-1; 9 positions agree with TRBD2. Germline lookup yields CDR1 SGHTA and CDR2 FQGNSA. This CDR3 contains 15 residues. With 10 bases clipped from V and 4 bases from J, the junction kept 11 bases outside the gene matches.

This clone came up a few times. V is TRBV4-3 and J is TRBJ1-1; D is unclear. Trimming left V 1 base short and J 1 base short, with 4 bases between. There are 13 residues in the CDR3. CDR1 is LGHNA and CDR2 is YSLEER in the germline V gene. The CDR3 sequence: CASSQAGNTEAFF. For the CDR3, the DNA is TGCGCCAGCAGCCAAGCCGGGAACACTGAAGCTTTCTTT.

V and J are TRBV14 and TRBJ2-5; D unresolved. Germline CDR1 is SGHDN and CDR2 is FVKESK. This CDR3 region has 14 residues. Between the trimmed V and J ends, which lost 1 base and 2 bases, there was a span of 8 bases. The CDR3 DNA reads TGTGCCAGCAGCCAAGTTAACAGACAAGAGACCCAGTACTTC. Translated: CASSQVNRQETQYF.

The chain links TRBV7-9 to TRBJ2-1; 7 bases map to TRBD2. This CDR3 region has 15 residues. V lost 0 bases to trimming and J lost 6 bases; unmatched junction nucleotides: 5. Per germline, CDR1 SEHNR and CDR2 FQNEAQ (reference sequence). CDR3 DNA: TGTGCCAGCAGCTTAGCCCGGGCGGGGGTCAATGAGCAGTTCTTC. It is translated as CASSLARAGVNEQFF.

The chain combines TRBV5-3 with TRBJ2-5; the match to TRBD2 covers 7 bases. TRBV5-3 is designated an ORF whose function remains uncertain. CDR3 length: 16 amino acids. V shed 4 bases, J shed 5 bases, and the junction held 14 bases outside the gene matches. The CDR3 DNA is TGTGCCAGAAGCCGGGAGGTATTGGGGGTAGCGGAGACCCAGTACTTC. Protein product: CARSREVLGVAETQYF.

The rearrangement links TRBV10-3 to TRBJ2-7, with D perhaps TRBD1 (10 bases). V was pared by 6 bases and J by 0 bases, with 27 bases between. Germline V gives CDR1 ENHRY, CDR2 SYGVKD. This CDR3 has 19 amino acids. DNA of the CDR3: TGTGCCATCAGACCAGGGACAGGGGCGTCTAGCGGGGCCTCCTACGAGCAGTACTTC. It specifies CAIRPGTGASSGASYEQYF.

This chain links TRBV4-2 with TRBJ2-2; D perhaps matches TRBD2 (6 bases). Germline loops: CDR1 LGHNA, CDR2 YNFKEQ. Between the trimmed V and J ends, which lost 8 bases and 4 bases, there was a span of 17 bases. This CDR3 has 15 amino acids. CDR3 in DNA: TGTGCCAGCCGACCTTTGGGACTTCCCACCGGGGAGCTGTTTTTT. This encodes CASRPLGLPTGELFF.

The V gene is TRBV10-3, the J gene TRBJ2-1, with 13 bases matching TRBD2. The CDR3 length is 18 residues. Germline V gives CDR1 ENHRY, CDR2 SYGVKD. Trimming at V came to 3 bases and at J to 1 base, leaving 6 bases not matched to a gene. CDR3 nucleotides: TGTGCCATCAGTGATACTAGCGGGGGGGAAGAATCCTACAATGAGCAGTTCTTC. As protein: CAISDTSGGEESYNEQFF.

CDR3: CASSRGGFLYEQYF. The CDR3 DNA sequence: TGTGCCAGCAGCCGTGGGGGGTTCCTCTACGAGCAGTACTTC. The rearrangement uses TRBV28 and TRBJ2-7; perhaps TRBD2 as D (6 bases). The CDR3 consists of 14 residues. V gave up 6 bases and J gave up 3 bases, with 15 bases separating them. In germline, CDR1 is MDHEN, CDR2 SYDVKM.

CDR3 DNA: TGTGCCAGCAGTTACATGGGGGGGCTAGGCTACACCTTC. Protein product: CASSYMGGLGYTF. The chain combines TRBV6-6 with TRBJ1-2; D perhaps matches TRBD1 (6 bases). Germline loops: CDR1 MNHNY, CDR2 SVGAGI (reference sequence). The CDR3 length is 13 residues. V was trimmed by 2 bases and J by 8 bases, leaving 12 bases between them.

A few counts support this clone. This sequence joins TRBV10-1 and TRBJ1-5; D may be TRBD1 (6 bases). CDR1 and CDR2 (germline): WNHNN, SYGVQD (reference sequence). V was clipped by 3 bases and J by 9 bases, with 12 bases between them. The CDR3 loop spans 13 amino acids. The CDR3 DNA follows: TGCGCCAGCAGTGAACAGGGCTCGGGGCCCCAGCATTTT. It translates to CASSEQGSGPQHF.

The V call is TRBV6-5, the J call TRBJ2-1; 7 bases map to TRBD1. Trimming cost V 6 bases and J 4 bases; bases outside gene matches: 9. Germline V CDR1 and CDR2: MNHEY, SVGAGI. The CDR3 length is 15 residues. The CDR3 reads CASSPGTVQYNEQFF. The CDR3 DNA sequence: TGTGCCAGCAGCCCGGGGACAGTTCAGTACAATGAGCAGTTCTTC.

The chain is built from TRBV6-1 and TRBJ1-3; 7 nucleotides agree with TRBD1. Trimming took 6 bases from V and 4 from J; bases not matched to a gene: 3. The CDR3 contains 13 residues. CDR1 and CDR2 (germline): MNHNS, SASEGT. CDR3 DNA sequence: TGTGCCAGCAGCGAGGGACAGGGAAACACCATATATTTT. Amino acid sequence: CASSEGQGNTIYF.

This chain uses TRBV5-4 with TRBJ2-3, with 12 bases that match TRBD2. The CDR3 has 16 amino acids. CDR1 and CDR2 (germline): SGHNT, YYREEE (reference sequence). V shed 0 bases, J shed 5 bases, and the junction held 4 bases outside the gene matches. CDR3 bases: TGTGCCAGCAGCTTGGCGCTAGCGGGGGGGTTAGATACGCAGTATTTT. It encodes CASSLALAGGLDTQYF.

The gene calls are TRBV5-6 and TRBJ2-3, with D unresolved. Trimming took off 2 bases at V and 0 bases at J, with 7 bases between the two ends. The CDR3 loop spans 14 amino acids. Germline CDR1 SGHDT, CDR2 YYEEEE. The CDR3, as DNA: TGTGCCAGCAGCTTAGCGACTAGCACAGATACGCAGTATTTT. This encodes CASSLATSTDTQYF.

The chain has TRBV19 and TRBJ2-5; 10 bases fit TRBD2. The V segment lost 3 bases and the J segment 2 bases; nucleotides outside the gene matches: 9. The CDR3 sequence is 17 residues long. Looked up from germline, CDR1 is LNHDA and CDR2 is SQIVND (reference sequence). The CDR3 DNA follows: TGTGCCAGTAGTATCGGGGCTAGCGGGGGCCTTCAAGAGACCCAGTACTTC. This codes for CASSIGASGGLQETQYF.